The 18 T cell receptor beta chains below all came from one sample that was sequenced in a study of blood T cell repertoires in COVID-19. Using immunoSEQ multiplex PCR, the repertoire was profiled, and TCRdb retains in-frame clones only, with some absent. The sample consists of 270,000 or so clones, about nine tenths of them appearing once. Sequenced input: peripheral blood. Receptor source: a young woman with active or convalescent COVID-19.

V is TRBV28 and J is TRBJ1-5; 9 nucleotides agree with TRBD1. With V trimmed by 5 bases and J by 6 bases, 5 bases remained unmatched. The CDR3 spans 14 residues. CDR1 MDHEN and CDR2 SYDVKM come from the germline V gene. CDR3 coding DNA: TGTGCCAGCAGTACGGGACAGGGATCTCAGCCCCAGCATTTT. This sequence encodes CASSTGQGSQPQHF.

The chain carries TRBV5-4 and TRBJ2-3; weak D call: TRBD2 (7 bases). The ends were cut back, 8 bases at V and 5 bases at J, with 18 bases in the middle. The CDR3 spans 14 residues. From germline, CDR1 is SGHNT and CDR2 YYREEE (reference sequence). This CDR3 reads CASTKGGGLDTQYF. CDR3 DNA sequence: TGTGCCAGTACAAAAGGGGGGGGCTTAGATACGCAGTATTTT.

This chain links TRBV12-3 or TRBV12-4 with TRBJ1-1; D gene unclear. The CDR3 is 13 residues long. Trimming left V 3 bases short and J 2 bases short, with 7 bases between. CDR3 amino acids: CASSFIRNTEAFF. CDR3 bases: TGTGCCAGCAGTTTTATCCGTAACACTGAAGCTTTCTTT.

This rearrangement joins TRBV9 to TRBJ1-2; D might be TRBD1 (5 bases). Germline-derived CDR1 and CDR2 are SGDLS and YYNGEE. The CDR3 is 17 amino acids. Trimming stripped 0 bases from V and 2 bases from J, with 17 bases between. CDR3 residues: CASSVDDQTGANYGYTF. The DNA of the CDR3 is TGTGCCAGCAGCGTAGACGATCAAACAGGTGCGAACTATGGCTACACCTTC.

CDR3 loop: CASGRSGTSGGIEQFF. The CDR3 DNA reads as TGTGCTAGTGGCAGATCCGGGACTAGCGGGGGGATTGAGCAGTTCTTC. This sequence joins TRBV12-5 and TRBJ2-1, with 15 bases matching TRBD2. Germline trimming cut 6 bases from V and 9 bases from J; bases unmatched to any gene: 9. Germline values: CDR1 LGHNT, CDR2 FRNRAP. This CDR3 region has 16 residues. The full variable domain, with the rest looked up from reference TRBV12-5 and TRBJ2-1, is DARVTQTPRHKVTEMGQEVTMRCQPILGHNTVFWYRQTMMQGLELLAYFRNRAPLDDSGMPKDRFSAEMPDATLATLKIQPSEPRDSAVYFCASGRSGTSGGIEQFFGPGTRLTVL.

This sequence joins TRBV11-3 and TRBJ1-5; D perhaps matches TRBD1 (5 bases). Looked up from germline, CDR1 is SGHNT and CDR2 is YENEEA. Trimming cost V 0 bases and J 3 bases, with 15 bases left between them. The CDR3 runs to 17 residues. The CDR3 sequence: CASSLDQGVMNNQPQHF. DNA of the CDR3: TGTGCCAGCAGCTTAGATCAGGGTGTGATGAACAATCAGCCCCAGCATTTT. The complete variable domain, with remaining parts taken from reference TRBV11-3 and TRBJ1-5, reads EAGVVQSPRYKIIEKKQPVAFWCNPISGHNTLYWYLQNLGQGPELLIRYENEEAVDDSQLPKDRFSAERLKGVDSTLKIQPAELGDSAVYLCASSLDQGVMNNQPQHFGDGTRLSIL.

On this clone itself: This specimen includes other DNA sequences encoding the same CDR3. The chain combines TRBV2 with TRBJ1-5; 7 bases are shared with TRBD1. Germline CDR1 is SNHLY and CDR2 is FYNNEI. J was trimmed by 5 bases and V by 4 bases; bases with no gene match: 5. CDR3 length: 14 amino acids. The CDR3 reads CASSGQGRDQPQHF. In DNA, the CDR3 is TGTGCCAGCAGTGGACAGGGTAGGGATCAGCCCCAGCATTTT.

This chain joins TRBV18 and TRBJ2-5; D is possibly TRBD2 (6 bases). V was pared by 3 bases and J by 2 bases, with 16 bases between. The CDR3 is made up of 16 amino acids. The germline V gene encodes CDR1 KGHSH and CDR2 LQKENI. The DNA of the CDR3 is TGTGCCAGCTCACCGACTCAAGCGGGCCCACAAGAGACCCAGTACTTC. It encodes CASSPTQAGPQETQYF.

The chain recombines TRBV18 with TRBJ2-1, with 7 bases identical to TRBD1. The CDR3 has 13 residues. Per germline, CDR1 KGHSH and CDR2 LQKENI. V was clipped by 6 bases and J by 6 bases; unmatched bases: 5. CDR3 sequence: CASSTAGGNEQFF. CDR3 in DNA: TGTGCCAGCTCCACCGCAGGGGGCAATGAGCAGTTCTTC. Full variable domain (remainder filled in from reference TRBV18 and TRBJ2-1): NAGVMQNPRHLVRRRGQEARLRCSPMKGHSHVYWYRQLPEEGLKFMVYLQKENIIDESGMPKERFSAEFPKEGPSILRIQQVVRGDSAAYFCASSTAGGNEQFFGPGTRLTVL.

This chain connects TRBV14 to TRBJ1-1; weak D call: TRBD1 (5 bases). Trimming shortened V by 5 bases and J by 2 bases, and 9 bases separated the two germline ends. This CDR3 is built from 13 residues. Germline assignment: CDR1 SGHDN and CDR2 FVKESK. As DNA, the CDR3 is TGTGCCAGCAGCTCGCAGGGAAACACTGAAGCTTTCTTT. It specifies CASSSQGNTEAFF.

The rearrangement uses TRBV5-1 and TRBJ1-1; possibly TRBD1 for D (5 bases). V was shortened by 4 bases and J by 1 base, with 11 bases between the two germline ends. The germline CDR1 and CDR2 sequences are SGHRS and YFSETQ. The CDR3 has 14 amino acids. This CDR3 is CASSLFDRNTEAFF. In DNA, the CDR3 is TGCGCCAGCAGCCTTTTTGACAGGAACACTGAAGCTTTCTTT.

This clone came up a few times. Other DNA sequences from this sample encode an identical CDR3 as well. This chain connects TRBV14 to TRBJ1-6; D is undetermined. The CDR3 is 15 residues long. V gave up 1 base and J gave up 7 bases, with 11 bases separating them. Looked up from germline, CDR1 is SGHDN and CDR2 is FVKESK. In nucleotides, the CDR3 is TGTGCCAGCAGCCAAGGTCTGGGCCCAAATTCACCCCTCCACTTT. Amino acid sequence: CASSQGLGPNSPLHF.

The V call is TRBV13, the J call TRBJ1-2; 8 bases match TRBD1. CDR3 size: 15 residues. Per the germline V gene, CDR1 is PRHDT and CDR2 is FYEKMQ (reference sequence). The V segment lost 5 bases and the J segment 3 bases; nucleotides outside the gene matches: 8. Here the CDR3 reads CASSTLQGEDYGYTF. CDR3 nucleotide sequence: TGTGCCAGCAGCACCCTACAGGGGGAGGACTATGGCTACACCTTC.

A word on this clone: This same CDR3 is encoded by further DNA sequences in the sample. Written as DNA, the CDR3 is TGTGCCAGTAGTATAAGGGGAGGTGGCAATCAGCCCCAGCATTTT. Amino acids: CASSIRGGGNQPQHF. This chain joins TRBV19 and TRBJ1-5, with D possibly being TRBD1 (5 bases). CDR1 is LNHDA, CDR2 SQIVND, per germline (reference sequence). With 2 bases removed from V and 2 bases from J, the gap between germline ends came to 10 bases. The CDR3 consists of 15 residues.

The V gene is TRBV7-6, the J gene TRBJ1-3; 10 bases agree with TRBD1. V shed 7 bases and J 1 base; nucleotides not matched to a gene: 13. This CDR3 is built from 18 residues. Per germline, CDR1 SGHVS and CDR2 FNYEAQ. CDR3 in DNA: TGTGCCAGCAACAAACCGGGACAGGGGTCGTATTCTGGAAACACCATATATTTT. Translation gives CASNKPGQGSYSGNTIYF.

The chain is built from TRBV11-2 and TRBJ2-5; maybe TRBD1 (6 bases). Trimming stripped 4 bases from V and 3 bases from J, with 12 bases between. Germline loops: CDR1 SGHAT, CDR2 FQNNGV. The CDR3 loop spans 14 amino acids. CDR3 nucleotides: TGTGCCAGCAGCTCCCCCAGGGGAAAAGAGACCCAGTACTTC. It specifies CASSSPRGKETQYF.

The chain employs TRBV28 and TRBJ2-1, with 7 bases matching TRBD1. The CDR3 has 15 amino acids. With 6 bases clipped from V and 6 bases from J, the junction kept 11 bases outside the gene matches. CDR1 and CDR2 from the germline V gene are MDHEN and SYDVKM. CDR3 nucleotide sequence: TGTGCCAGCAGACCCGACAGGGAAAGGGGCAATGAGCAGTTCTTC. It encodes CASRPDRERGNEQFF.

The chain combines TRBV24-1 with TRBJ2-3; D gene uncertain. The length of the CDR3 is 16 residues. CDR1 and CDR2 (germline): KGHDR, SFDVKD. Trimming shortened V by 4 bases and J by 7 bases, and 20 bases separated the two germline ends. In DNA, the CDR3 is TGTGCCACCAGTGACCGAGGTGGCAGACCCTTATATACGCAGTATTTT. Residues: CATSDRGGRPLYTQYF.